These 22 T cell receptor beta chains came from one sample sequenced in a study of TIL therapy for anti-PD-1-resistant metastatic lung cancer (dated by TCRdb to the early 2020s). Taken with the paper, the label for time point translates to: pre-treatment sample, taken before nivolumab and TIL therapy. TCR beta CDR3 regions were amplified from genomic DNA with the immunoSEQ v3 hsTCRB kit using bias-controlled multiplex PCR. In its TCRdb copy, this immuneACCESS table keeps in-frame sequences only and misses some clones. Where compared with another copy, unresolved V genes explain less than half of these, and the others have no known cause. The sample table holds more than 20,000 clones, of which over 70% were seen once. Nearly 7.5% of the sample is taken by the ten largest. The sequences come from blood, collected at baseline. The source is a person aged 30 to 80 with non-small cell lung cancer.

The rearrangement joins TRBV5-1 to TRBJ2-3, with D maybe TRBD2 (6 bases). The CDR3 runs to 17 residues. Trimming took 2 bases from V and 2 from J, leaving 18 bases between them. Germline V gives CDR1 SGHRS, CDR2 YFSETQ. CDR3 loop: CASSFSASGYHTDTQYF. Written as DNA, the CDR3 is TGCGCCAGCAGCTTCTCGGCGAGCGGGTACCACACAGATACGCAGTATTTT.

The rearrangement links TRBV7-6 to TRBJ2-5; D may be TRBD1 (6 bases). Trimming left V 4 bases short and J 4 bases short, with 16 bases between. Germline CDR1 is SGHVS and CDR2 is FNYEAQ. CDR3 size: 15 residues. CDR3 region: CASSSTHRVGETQYF. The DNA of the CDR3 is TGTGCCAGCAGCTCAACACACAGGGTTGGAGAGACCCAGTACTTC.

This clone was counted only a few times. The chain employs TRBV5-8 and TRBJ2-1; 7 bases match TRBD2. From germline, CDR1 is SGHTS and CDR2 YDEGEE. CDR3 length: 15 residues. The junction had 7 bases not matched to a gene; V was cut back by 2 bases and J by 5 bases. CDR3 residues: CASSFVAGVNNEQFF. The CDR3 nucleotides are TGTGCCAGCAGCTTCGTGGCGGGGGTGAACAATGAGCAGTTCTTC.

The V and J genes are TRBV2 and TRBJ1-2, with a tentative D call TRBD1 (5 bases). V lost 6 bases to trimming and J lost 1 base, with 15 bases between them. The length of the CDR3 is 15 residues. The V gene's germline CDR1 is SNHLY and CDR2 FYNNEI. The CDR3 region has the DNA TGTGCCAGCAGACCCTCCAGGGTCATTAACTATGGCTACACCTTC. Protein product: CASRPSRVINYGYTF.

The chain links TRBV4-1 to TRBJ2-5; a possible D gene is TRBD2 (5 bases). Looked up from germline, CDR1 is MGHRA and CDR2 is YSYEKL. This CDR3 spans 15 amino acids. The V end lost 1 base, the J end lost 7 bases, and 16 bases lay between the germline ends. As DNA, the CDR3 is TGCGCCAGCAGCCAAGCCCAGCTAGCTATGGGGACCCAGTACTTC. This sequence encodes CASSQAQLAMGTQYF.

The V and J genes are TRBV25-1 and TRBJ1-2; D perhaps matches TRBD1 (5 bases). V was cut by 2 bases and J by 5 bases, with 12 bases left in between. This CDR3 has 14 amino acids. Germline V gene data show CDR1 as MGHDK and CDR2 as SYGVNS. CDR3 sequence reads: CASSEPLTDYGYTF. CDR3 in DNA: TGTGCCAGCAGTGAACCGCTGACAGATTATGGCTACACCTTC.

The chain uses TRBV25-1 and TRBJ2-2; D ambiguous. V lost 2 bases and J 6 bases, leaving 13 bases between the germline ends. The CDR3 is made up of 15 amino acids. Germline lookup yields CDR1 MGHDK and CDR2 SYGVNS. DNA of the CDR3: TGTGCCAGCAGTGAAGTGACGAGTGAGTCCGGGGAGCTGTTTTTT. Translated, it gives CASSEVTSESGELFF. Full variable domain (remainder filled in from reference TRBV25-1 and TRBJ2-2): EADIYQTPRYLVIGTGKKITLECSQTMGHDKMYWYQQDPGMELHLIHYSYGVNSTEKGDLSSESTVSRIRTEHFPLTLESARPSHTSQYLCASSEVTSESGELFFGEGSRLTVL.

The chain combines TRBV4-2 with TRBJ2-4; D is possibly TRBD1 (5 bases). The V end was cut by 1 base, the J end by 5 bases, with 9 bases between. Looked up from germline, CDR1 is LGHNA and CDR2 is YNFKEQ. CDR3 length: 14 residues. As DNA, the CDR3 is TGTGCCAGCAGCCAAGGTCCCAGGGAAAACATTCAGTACTTC. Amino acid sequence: CASSQGPRENIQYF.

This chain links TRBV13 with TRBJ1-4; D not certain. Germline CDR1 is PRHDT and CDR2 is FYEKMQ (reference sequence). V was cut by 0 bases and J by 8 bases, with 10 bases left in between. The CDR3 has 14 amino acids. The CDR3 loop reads CASSLGPLGEKLFF. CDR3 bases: TGTGCCAGCAGCTTAGGGCCCCTAGGGGAAAAACTGTTTTTT.

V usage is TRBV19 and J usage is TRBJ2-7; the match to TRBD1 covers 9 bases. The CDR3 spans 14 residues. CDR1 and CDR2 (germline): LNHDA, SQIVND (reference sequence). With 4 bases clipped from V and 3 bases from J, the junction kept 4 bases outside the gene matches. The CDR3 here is CASSTWDRVYEQYF. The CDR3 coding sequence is TGTGCCAGTAGTACCTGGGACAGGGTCTACGAGCAGTACTTC.

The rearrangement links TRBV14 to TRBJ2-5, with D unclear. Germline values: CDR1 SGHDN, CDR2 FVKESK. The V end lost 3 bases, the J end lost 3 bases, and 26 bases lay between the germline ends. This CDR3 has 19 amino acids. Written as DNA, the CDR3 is TGTGCCAGCAGCCAGAGGCTTCCGGGCCCTGATAAACCAAAAGAGACCCAGTACTTC. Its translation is CASSQRLPGPDKPKETQYF.

The DNA of the CDR3 is TGTGCCCACCCTGACAGGGACGCACCTAAGTACTCTGGGGCCAACGTCCTGACTTTC. Residues: CAHPDRDAPKYSGANVLTF. The rearrangement links TRBV27 to TRBJ2-6, with TRBD1 matching 7 bases. V shed 11 bases and J 0 bases; nucleotides not matched to a gene: 19. CDR1 and CDR2 from the germline V gene are MNHEY and SMNVEV (reference sequence). The CDR3 covers 19 residues.

The CDR3 DNA follows: TGTGCCAGCAGCTTGAGGGTAGTAACAGTCGGCGAGCAGTACTTC. This gives the protein CASSLRVVTVGEQYF. The V call is TRBV5-5, the J call TRBJ2-7, with unresolved D. Germline loops: CDR1 SGHKS, CDR2 YYEKEE (reference sequence). The CDR3 contains 15 residues. Trimming pared 1 base from V and 6 bases from J, leaving 17 bases between.

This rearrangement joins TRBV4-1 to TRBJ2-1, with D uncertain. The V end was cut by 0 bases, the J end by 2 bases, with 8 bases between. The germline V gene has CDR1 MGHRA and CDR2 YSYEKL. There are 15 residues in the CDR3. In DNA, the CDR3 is TGCGCCAGCAGCCAAGACCAGGATGCCTACAATGAGCAGTTCTTC. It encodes CASSQDQDAYNEQFF.

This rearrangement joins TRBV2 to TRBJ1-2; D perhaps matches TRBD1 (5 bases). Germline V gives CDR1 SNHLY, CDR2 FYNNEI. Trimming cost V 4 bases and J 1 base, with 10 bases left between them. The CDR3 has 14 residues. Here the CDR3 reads CASSARGDNYGYTF. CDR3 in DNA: TGTGCCAGCAGTGCGCGGGGGGATAACTATGGCTACACCTTC.

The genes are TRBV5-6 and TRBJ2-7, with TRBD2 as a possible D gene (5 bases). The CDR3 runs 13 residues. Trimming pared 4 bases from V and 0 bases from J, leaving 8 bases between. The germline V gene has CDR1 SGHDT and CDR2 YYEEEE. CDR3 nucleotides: TGTGCCAGCAGCCCCACTAGCTCCTACGAGCAGTACTTC. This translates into CASSPTSSYEQYF.

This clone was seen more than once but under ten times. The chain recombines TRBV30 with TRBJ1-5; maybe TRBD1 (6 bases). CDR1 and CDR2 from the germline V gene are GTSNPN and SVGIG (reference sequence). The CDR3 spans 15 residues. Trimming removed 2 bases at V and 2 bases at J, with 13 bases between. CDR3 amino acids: CAWSKGGAGNQPQHF. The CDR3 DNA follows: TGTGCCTGGAGTAAGGGGGGCGCGGGCAATCAGCCCCAGCATTTT.

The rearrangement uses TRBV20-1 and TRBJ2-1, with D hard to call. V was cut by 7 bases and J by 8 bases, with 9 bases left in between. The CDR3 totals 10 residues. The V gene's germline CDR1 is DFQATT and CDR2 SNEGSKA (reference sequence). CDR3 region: CSVKYDEQFF. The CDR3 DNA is TGCAGTGTTAAATACGATGAGCAGTTCTTC.

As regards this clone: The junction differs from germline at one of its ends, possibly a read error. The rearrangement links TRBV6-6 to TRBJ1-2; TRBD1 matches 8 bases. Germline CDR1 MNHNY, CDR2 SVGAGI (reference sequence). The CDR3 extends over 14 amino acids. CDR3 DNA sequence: TGTGCCATCAGTGAGTCTGGACAGGGAGATGGCTACACCTTC. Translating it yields CAISESGQGDGYTF.

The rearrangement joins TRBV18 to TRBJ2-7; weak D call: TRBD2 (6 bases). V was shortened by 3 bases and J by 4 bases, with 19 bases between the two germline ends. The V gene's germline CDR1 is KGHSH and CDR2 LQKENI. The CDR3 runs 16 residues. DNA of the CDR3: TGTGCCAGCTCACCCATCTTGTCGGGAGTAGTGTACGAGCAGTACTTC. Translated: CASSPILSGVVYEQYF. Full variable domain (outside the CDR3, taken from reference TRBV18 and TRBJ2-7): NAGVMQNPRHLVRRRGQEARLRCSPMKGHSHVYWYRQLPEEGLKFMVYLQKENIIDESGMPKERFSAEFPKEGPSILRIQQVVRGDSAAYFCASSPILSGVVYEQYFGPGTRLTVT.

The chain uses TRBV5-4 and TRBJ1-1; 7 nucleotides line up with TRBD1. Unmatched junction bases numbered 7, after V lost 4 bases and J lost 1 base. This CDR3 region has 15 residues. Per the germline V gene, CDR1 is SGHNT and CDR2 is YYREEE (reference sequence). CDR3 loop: CASSAPKGANTEAFF. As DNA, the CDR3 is TGTGCCAGCAGCGCCCCGAAGGGGGCGAACACTGAAGCTTTCTTT. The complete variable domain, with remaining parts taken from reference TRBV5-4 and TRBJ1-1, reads ETGVTQSPTHLIKTRGQQVTLRCSSQSGHNTVSWYQQALGQGPQFIFQYYREEENGRGNFPPRFSGLQFPNYSSELNVNALELDDSALYLCASSAPKGANTEAFFGQGTRLTVV.

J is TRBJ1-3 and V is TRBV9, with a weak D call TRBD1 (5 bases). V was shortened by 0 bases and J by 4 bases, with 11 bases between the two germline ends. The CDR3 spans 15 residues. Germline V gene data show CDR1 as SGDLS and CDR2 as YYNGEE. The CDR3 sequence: CASSVAPGGGNTIYF. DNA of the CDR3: TGTGCCAGCAGCGTAGCTCCGGGGGGAGGAAACACCATATATTTT.